The text below deals with one TCR beta chain. These data belong to a study of blood T cell repertoires in COVID-19. V gave up 1 base and J gave up 3 bases, with 9 bases separating them. CDR1 MGHRA and CDR2 YSYEKL come from the germline V gene. The CDR3 has 15 amino acids. Method: immunoSEQ multiplex PCR; TCRdb's copy keeps in-frame clones and lacks some. The table has about 220,000 clones, around 83% seen once. The origin of this receptor is a man between 45 and 60 years old with active or convalescent COVID-19. The material sequenced was peripheral blood. This rearrangement joins TRBV4-1 to TRBJ2-2, with a weak D call TRBD2 (6 bases). The CDR3 protein is CASSQAAGYTGELFF. CDR3 DNA: TGCGCCAGCAGCCAAGCCGCGGGGTACACCGGGGAGCTGTTTTTT.